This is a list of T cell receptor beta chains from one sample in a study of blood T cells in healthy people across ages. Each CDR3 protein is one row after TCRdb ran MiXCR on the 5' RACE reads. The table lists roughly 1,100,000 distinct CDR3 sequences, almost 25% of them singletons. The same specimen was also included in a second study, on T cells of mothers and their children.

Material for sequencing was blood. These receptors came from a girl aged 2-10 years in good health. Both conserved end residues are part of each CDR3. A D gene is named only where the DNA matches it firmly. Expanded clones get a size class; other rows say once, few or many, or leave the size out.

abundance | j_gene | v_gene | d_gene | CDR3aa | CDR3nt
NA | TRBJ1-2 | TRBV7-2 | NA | CASSSSSGTRMWGYTF | TGTGCCAGCAGCTCATCCTCCGGGACACGGATGTGGGGCTACACCTTC
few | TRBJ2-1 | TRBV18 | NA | CASSLRPGEGTYNEQFF | TGTGCCAGCTCACTAAGGCCAGGGGAGGGCACCTACAATGAGCAGTTCTTC
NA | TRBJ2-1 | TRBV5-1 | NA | CASTAVRGEQFF | TGCGCCAGCACGGCAGTCCGGGGTGAGCAGTTCTTC
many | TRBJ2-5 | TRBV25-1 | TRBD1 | CASSGGQGSHEETQYF | TGTGCCAGCAGTGGGGGACAGGGAAGTCACGAAGAGACCCAGTACTTC
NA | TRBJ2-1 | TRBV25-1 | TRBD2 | CASRVTAGGSYDEQFF | TGTGCCAGCAGGGTAACGGCGGGAGGCTCCTACGATGAGCAGTTCTTC
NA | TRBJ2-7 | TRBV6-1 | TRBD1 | CASSAFRQGAYEQYF | TGTGCCAGCAGTGCTTTCAGACAGGGGGCCTACGAGCAGTACTTC
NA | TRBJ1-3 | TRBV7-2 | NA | CASSSRQRVNTIYF | TGTGCCAGCAGCTCCAGACAGAGAGTAAACACCATATATTTT
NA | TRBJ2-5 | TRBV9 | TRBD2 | CASSGGGALQETQYF | TGTGCCAGCAGCGGCGGGGGGGCTCTACAAGAGACCCAGTACTTC
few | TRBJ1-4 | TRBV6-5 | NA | CASRDNTNEKLFF | TGTGCCAGCAGGGACAATACTAATGAAAAACTGTTTTTT
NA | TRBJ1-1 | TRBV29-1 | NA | CSVEDQEFAPGAAFF | TGCAGCGTTGAAGATCAAGAGTTTGCCCCCGGGGCAGCTTTCTTT
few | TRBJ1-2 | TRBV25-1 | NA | CATSSGHEGYTF | TGTGCCACCTCGTCGGGACACGAGGGCTACACCTTC
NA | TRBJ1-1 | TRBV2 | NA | CASSVEEYTEAFF | TGTGCCAGCAGTGTTGAAGAGTACACTGAAGCTTTCTTT
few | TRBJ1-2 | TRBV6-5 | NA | CASSYGSQRYTF | TGTGCCAGCAGTTACGGCTCGCAGCGCTACACCTTC
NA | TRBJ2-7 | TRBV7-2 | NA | CASSWTGTSYEQYF | TGTGCCAGCAGCTGGACGGGGACCTCCTACGAGCAGTACTTC
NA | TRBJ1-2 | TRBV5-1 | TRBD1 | CASSLIQGAGYGYTF | TGCGCCAGCAGCTTAATACAGGGGGCCGGCTATGGCTACACCTTC
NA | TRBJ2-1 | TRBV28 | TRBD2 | CASSIAGGPHEQFF | TGTGCCAGCAGCATAGCGGGAGGGCCCCATGAGCAGTTCTTC
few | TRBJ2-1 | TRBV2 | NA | CASSEPSGGDEQFF | TGTGCCAGCAGTGAACCCTCCGGGGGAGATGAGCAGTTCTTC
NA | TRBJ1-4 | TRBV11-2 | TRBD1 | CASSITGTGGREKLFF | TGTGCCAGCAGCATAACCGGGACAGGGGGTAGGGAAAAACTGTTTTTT
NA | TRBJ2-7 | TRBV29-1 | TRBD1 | CSVEGQGETYEQYF | TGCAGCGTTGAAGGTCAGGGGGAAACCTACGAGCAGTACTTC
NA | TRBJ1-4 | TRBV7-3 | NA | CASSSRTETWKLFF | TGTGCCAGCAGCTCTAGGACAGAAACGTGGAAACTGTTTTTT
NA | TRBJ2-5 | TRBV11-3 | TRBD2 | CASSLGYSGELEETQYF | TGTGCCAGCAGCTTAGGATATAGCGGGGAGCTCGAAGAGACCCAGTACTTC
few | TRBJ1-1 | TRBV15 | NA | CATGSDTLNTEAFF | TGTGCCACCGGATCGGACACCCTGAACACTGAAGCTTTCTTT
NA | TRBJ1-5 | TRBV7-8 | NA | CASSQVTGGNQPQHF | TGTGCCAGCAGCCAAGTGACGGGGGGCAATCAGCCCCAGCATTTT
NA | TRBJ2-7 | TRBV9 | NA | CASSVAFGGSYEQYF | TGTGCCAGCAGCGTTGCTTTTGGGGGTTCCTACGAGCAGTACTTC
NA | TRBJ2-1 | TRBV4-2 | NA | CASSQEVSYSNEQFF | TGTGCCAGCAGCCAAGAAGTAAGTTATAGCAATGAGCAGTTCTTC
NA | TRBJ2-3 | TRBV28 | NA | CASSSLGRFAGAYF | TGTGCCAGCAGTTCCCTCGGTCGATTCGCCGGCGCGTATTTT
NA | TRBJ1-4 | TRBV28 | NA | CATLGATATNEKLFF | TGTGCCACCCTGGGGGCGACCGCAACTAATGAAAAACTGTTTTTT
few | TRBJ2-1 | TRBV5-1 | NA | CASSLAPTEYNEQFF | TGCGCCAGCAGCTTGGCCCCGACAGAGTACAATGAGCAGTTCTTC
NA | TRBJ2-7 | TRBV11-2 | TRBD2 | CASSWTSGGVYEQYF | TGTGCCAGCAGCTGGACTAGCGGGGGGGTTTACGAGCAGTACTTC
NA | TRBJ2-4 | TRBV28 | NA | CASEGGSLKNIQYF | TGTGCCAGCGAGGGGGGGTCTTTAAAAAACATTCAGTACTTC
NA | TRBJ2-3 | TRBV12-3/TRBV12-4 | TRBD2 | CASSPTSGLGDTQYF | TGTGCCAGCAGCCCGACTAGCGGGCTCGGTGATACGCAGTATTTT
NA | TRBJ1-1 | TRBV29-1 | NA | CSVEIDDSRAEAFF | TGCAGCGTTGAAATAGATGACTCTCGAGCTGAAGCTTTCTTT